The 5 T cell receptor beta chains below all came from one sample that was sequenced in a study of cytomegalovirus exposure and HLA in healthy donors (dated by TCRdb to about 2017). The library relied on the immunoSEQ multiplex PCR assay. For the multiplex PCR, a mixture combining 60 forward primers for TCR Vbeta segments and 13 reverse primers for TCR Jbeta segments was used. Drawn from immuneACCESS, this table holds only the in-frame rearrangements with V and J called that TCRdb kept. Clones are partly lost; checked studies trace under half to an unresolved V gene and leave the rest unexplained. This sample holds more than 200,000 clones; under 70% were observed only once. 2.6% of the sample belongs to the ten largest clones. Specimen: PBMCs. The receptors stem from a man in his forties in good health and CMV-seropositive.

This CDR3 reads CASSSQSTGYEQYF. For the CDR3, the DNA is TGTGCCAGCAGTTCCCAATCCACAGGGTACGAGCAGTACTTC. The gene calls are TRBV28 and TRBJ2-7; D possibly corresponds to TRBD1 (6 bases). With 4 bases removed from V and 4 bases from J, the gap between germline ends came to 14 bases. Germline loops: CDR1 MDHEN, CDR2 SYDVKM. This CDR3 spans 14 amino acids.

The gene calls are TRBV11-2 and TRBJ2-2; D is perhaps TRBD2 (6 bases). The germline V gene has CDR1 SGHAT and CDR2 FQNNGV. The ends were cut back, 5 bases at V and 6 bases at J, with 10 bases in the middle. The CDR3 is 13 amino acids. The CDR3 coding sequence is TGTGCCAGCAGCCGGGGGAGGCCCGGGGAGCTGTTTTTT. Amino acid sequence: CASSRGRPGELFF.

In its sample, this clone was seen a few times. The chain links TRBV4-1 to TRBJ1-2; D unresolved. From germline, CDR1 is MGHRA and CDR2 YSYEKL. The CDR3 has 14 residues. V lost 1 base and J lost 7, with 13 bases in between. In DNA form, the CDR3 reads TGCGCCAGCAGCCAAGCTGGCAACCCACGTGGCTACACCTTC. Translation: CASSQAGNPRGYTF.

This clone was recorded a few times. The chain employs TRBV5-1 and TRBJ2-5; 10 bases fit TRBD1. The germline gives CDR1 SGHRS, CDR2 YFSETQ. The trim removed 6 bases at V and 0 bases at J, leaving 5 bases unmatched. The CDR3 length is 15 residues. CDR3 DNA: TGCGCCAGCAAGAGGACAGGGGGGTACCAAGAGACCCAGTACTTC. Translating gives CASKRTGGYQETQYF.

This clone was seen only a few times. The chain uses TRBV28 and TRBJ2-7, with a tentative D call TRBD2 (7 bases). Trimming left V 6 bases short and J 6 bases short, with 15 bases between. Germline-derived CDR1 and CDR2 are MDHEN and SYDVKM. The CDR3 covers 13 residues. CDR3 amino acids: CASSPRGAFEQYF. Written as DNA, the CDR3 is TGTGCCAGCAGCCCCCGGGGGGCGTTCGAGCAGTACTTC.